This T cell receptor beta chain was sequenced for a study of T cells in Graves' hyperthyroidism and ophthalmopathy. This clonotype has at least ten counts. Germline CDR1 and CDR2: MNHEY and SMNVEV (reference sequence). This CDR3 spans 12 amino acids. V was clipped by 10 bases and J by 3 bases, with 9 bases between them. The CDR3 regions of TCR beta were amplified from RNA transcripts. Initially, a first-round RT-PCR of the TCR CDR3 employed the HTBI primer set. TCRdb processed the multiplex PCR reads anew with MiXCR; each CDR3 protein has one entry. This table has more than 500,000 distinct CDR3 sequences, 14% to 15% appearing once. Patients were excluded for uncontrolled infection, other autoimmune disease, pregnancy or lactation.

The clonotype was recovered from a woman aged 35 to 49 with Graves' ophthalmopathy. Source material: blood. This chain links TRBV27 with TRBJ2-2; D remains unclear. CDR3 region: CATQRYTGELFF. The CDR3 DNA is TGTGCCACACAGAGGTACACCGGGGAGCTGTTTTTT.